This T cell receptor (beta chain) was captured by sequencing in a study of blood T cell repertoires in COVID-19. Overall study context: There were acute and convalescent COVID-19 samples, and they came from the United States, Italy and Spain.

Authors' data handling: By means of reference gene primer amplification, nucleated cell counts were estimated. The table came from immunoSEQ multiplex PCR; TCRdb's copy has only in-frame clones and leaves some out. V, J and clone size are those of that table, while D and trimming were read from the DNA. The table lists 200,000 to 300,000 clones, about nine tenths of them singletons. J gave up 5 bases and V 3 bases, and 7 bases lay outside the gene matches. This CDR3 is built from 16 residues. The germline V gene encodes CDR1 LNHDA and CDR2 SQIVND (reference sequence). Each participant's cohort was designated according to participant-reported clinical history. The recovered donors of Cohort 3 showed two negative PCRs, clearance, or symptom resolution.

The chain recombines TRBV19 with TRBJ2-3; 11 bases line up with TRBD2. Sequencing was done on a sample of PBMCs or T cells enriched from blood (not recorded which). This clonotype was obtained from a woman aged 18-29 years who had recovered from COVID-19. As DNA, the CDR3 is TGTGCCAGTAGTATGTATAGCGGGGGGGCCAGAGATACGCAGTATTTT. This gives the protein CASSMYSGGARDTQYF.